The 17 T cell receptor beta chains below all came from one sample that was sequenced in a study of siplizumab effects on memory and regulatory T cells. Which antigens these TCRs recognize remains unknown. TCRdb keeps only in-frame clones here, not all; method: immunoSEQ multiplex PCR. The sample lists some 1,000 clones, about 78% occurring once. Coculturing was carried out on the mixed lymphocyte reaction cells. It lasted six to seven days and was done at 37°C. Sequenced: CFSE-low (dividing) CD8+ T cells sorted from an allogeneic mixed lymphocyte reaction. All receptors derive from a human donor in good health; the cells came from an allogeneic mixed lymphocyte reaction.

The chain carries TRBV30 and TRBJ1-2; D is ambiguous. CDR1 and CDR2 (germline): GTSNPN, SVGIG (reference sequence). V was cut by 0 bases and J by 4 bases, with 15 bases left in between. There are 15 residues in the CDR3. CDR3 bases: TGTGCCTGGAGTGTACGGGTCGTGGCAGCCTATGGCTACACCTTC. Translating it yields CAWSVRVVAAYGYTF.

This clone was seen a handful of times. The J gene is TRBJ1-1, the V gene TRBV7-6; D remains unclear. This CDR3 is built from 14 residues. From germline, CDR1 is SGHVS and CDR2 FNYEAQ. V was shortened by 5 bases and J by 3 bases, with 13 bases between the two germline ends. The CDR3 is CASSPPLGHTEAFF. In nucleotides, the CDR3 is TGTGCCAGCAGCCCCCCCTTAGGGCACACTGAAGCTTTCTTT.

The rearrangement joins TRBV19 to TRBJ2-3; 10 positions match TRBD2. CDR3 size: 15 residues. V was clipped by 6 bases and J by 0 bases; unmatched bases: 3. CDR1 and CDR2 from the germline V gene are LNHDA and SQIVND (reference sequence). The CDR3 DNA reads TGTGCCAGTAGCTTACTAGCGGGGAGCACAGATACGCAGTATTTT. This translates into CASSLLAGSTDTQYF. The variable domain in full, with the rest retrieved from reference TRBV19 and TRBJ2-3, is DGGITQSPKYLFRKEGQNVTLSCEQNLNHDAMYWYRQDPGQGLRLIYYSQIVNDFQKGDIAEGYSVSREKKESFPLTVTSAQKNPTAFYLCASSLLAGSTDTQYFGPGTRLTVL.

There are a few counts of this clone. The chain employs TRBV19 and TRBJ1-5; D is unresolved. Germline CDR1 and CDR2: LNHDA and SQIVND (reference sequence). V lost 3 bases to trimming and J lost 3 bases, with 6 bases between them. The CDR3 is 13 amino acids. The CDR3 is CASSIWDNQPQHF. The CDR3 DNA sequence: TGTGCCAGTAGTATTTGGGACAATCAGCCCCAGCATTTT.

The chain combines TRBV28 with TRBJ2-1, with TRBD2 identical over 9 bases. The V gene end was trimmed by 1 base and the J gene end by 3 bases; junction bases not matched to a gene: 1. CDR1 and CDR2 from the germline V gene are MDHEN and SYDVKM. This CDR3 region has 15 residues. The chain's CDR3 is CASSLSTSGYNEQFF. Here the CDR3 DNA reads TGTGCCAGCAGTTTATCGACTAGCGGCTACAATGAGCAGTTCTTC.

The rearrangement uses TRBV4-1 and TRBJ2-3, with 8 bases fitting TRBD2. Germline V gene lookup returns CDR1 MGHRA and CDR2 YSYEKL. The CDR3 extends over 16 amino acids. J gave up 5 bases and V 2 bases, and 9 bases lay outside the gene matches. CDR3 DNA sequence: TGCGCCAGCAGCCAATCCCGGGGACTAGGGGGAGATACGCAGTATTTT. It encodes CASSQSRGLGGDTQYF.

The gene calls are TRBV27 and TRBJ2-3, with a tentative D call TRBD2 (5 bases). Germline values: CDR1 MNHEY, CDR2 SMNVEV (reference sequence). The V and J ends lost 8 bases and 2 bases respectively, with 14 bases between them. The CDR3 loop spans 14 amino acids. CDR3 loop: CASSNGIPTDTQYF. CDR3 nucleotides: TGTGCCAGCTCTAACGGGATACCCACAGATACGCAGTATTTT.

The chain links TRBV9 to TRBJ1-3; D is unclear. Germline CDR1 is SGDLS and CDR2 is YYNGEE. This CDR3 contains 14 residues. V gave up 3 bases and J gave up 0 bases, with 7 bases separating them. DNA for the CDR3: TGTGCCAGCAGCGCCCCAGGCTCTGGAAACACCATATATTTT. Amino acid sequence: CASSAPGSGNTIYF. The whole variable domain, filled in from reference TRBV9 and TRBJ1-3, reads DSGVTQTPKHLITATGQRVTLRCSPRSGDLSVYWYQQSLDQGLQFLIQYYNGEERAKGNILERFSAQQFPDLHSELNLSSLELGDSALYFCASSAPGSGNTIYFGEGSWLTVV.

The chain has TRBV6-5 and TRBJ1-6, with D tentatively TRBD1 (5 bases). V lost 7 bases to trimming and J lost 8 bases, with 15 bases between them. This CDR3 comprises 14 residues. Germline-derived CDR1 and CDR2 are MNHEY and SVGAGI. CDR3 sequence (DNA): TGTGCCAGCAACCCCGGGGCGAGGGATTCACCCCTCCACTTT. It specifies CASNPGARDSPLHF.

This sequence joins TRBV4-1 and TRBJ2-1, with D uncertain. This CDR3 contains 17 residues. Looked up from germline, CDR1 is MGHRA and CDR2 is YSYEKL. V lost 0 bases, J lost 0 bases, and 12 bases lay in between. DNA for the CDR3: TGCGCCAGCAGCCAAGATTTTGGACGTCGCTCCTACAATGAGCAGTTCTTC. Amino acid sequence: CASSQDFGRRSYNEQFF.

The J gene is TRBJ1-5, the V gene TRBV19; tentative D call: TRBD1 (6 bases). V dropped 3 bases and J dropped 4 bases, with 13 bases sitting between them. This CDR3 region has 15 residues. Germline V gene data show CDR1 as LNHDA and CDR2 as SQIVND (reference sequence). The CDR3 loop reads CASSMDGGKNQPQHF. The CDR3 DNA reads TGTGCCAGTAGTATGGACGGGGGCAAGAATCAGCCCCAGCATTTT.

This chain connects TRBV5-1 to TRBJ2-1, with D perhaps assigned TRBD1 or TRBD2 (5 bases each). The CDR3 consists of 18 residues. The V end lost 5 bases, the J end lost 0 bases, and 21 bases lay between the germline ends. Germline V CDR1 and CDR2: SGHRS, YFSETQ. The DNA for the CDR3 is TGCGCCAGCAGTTTAGGGGCGGGTGGTTCGCTCTCCTACAATGAGCAGTTCTTC. It is translated as CASSLGAGGSLSYNEQFF.

The CDR3: CATVPGQGSGYEQYF. The CDR3, as DNA: TGTGCCACCGTCCCGGGACAGGGTTCGGGCTACGAGCAGTACTTC. V is TRBV19 and J is TRBJ2-5, with TRBD1 matching over 9 bases. The J call may not be correct, given that the DNA end is closer to TRBJ2-7. This CDR3 comprises 15 residues. CDR1 is LNHDA and CDR2 is SQIVND in the germline V gene (reference sequence).

The chain combines TRBV7-9 with TRBJ2-1; D is unresolved. CDR3 length: 13 residues. Trimming removed 5 bases at V and 1 base at J, with 6 bases between. CDR1 is SEHNR, CDR2 FQNEAQ, per germline (reference sequence). The CDR3, as DNA: TGTGCCAGCAGCCCCCGTTCCTACAATGAGCAGTTCTTC. Translated, it gives CASSPRSYNEQFF.

This clone occurred a few times. The chain recombines TRBV7-8 with TRBJ2-7, with 10 bases matching TRBD1. Germline CDR1 is SGHVS and CDR2 is FQNEAQ. The CDR3 consists of 16 residues. V was clipped by 3 bases and J by 2 bases; unmatched bases: 7. The CDR3 DNA reads as TGTGCCAGCAGCTTGTCTGCGGGACAGGGGACCTACGAGCAGTACTTC. This codes for CASSLSAGQGTYEQYF.

The CDR3 DNA reads TGTGCCAGCAGTTCAACAGGGGATCACACCTACGAGCAGTACTTC. Protein sequence: CASSSTGDHTYEQYF. This rearrangement joins TRBV6-5 to TRBJ2-7; 7 bases are shared with TRBD1. The V segment lost 4 bases and the J segment 2 bases; nucleotides outside the gene matches: 8. Germline lookup yields CDR1 MNHEY and CDR2 SVGAGI. The CDR3 has 15 residues.

J is TRBJ1-1 and V is TRBV27; D ambiguous. The CDR3 length is 14 residues. V lost 2 bases and J lost 1, with 8 bases in between. Germline CDR1 reads MNHEY; CDR2 reads SMNVEV (reference sequence). The CDR3 reads CASSLVLGNTEAFF. In nucleotides, the CDR3 is TGTGCCAGCAGTTTAGTTCTAGGGAACACTGAAGCTTTCTTT.